This note documents a single TCR beta chain sequence. The data are from a study of shared clonotypes between healthy human individuals. The repertoire was sequenced with immunoSEQ multiplex PCR; TCRdb's copy has only in-frame clones and lacks some. This table has roughly 1.5 million clones, 95% to 99% appearing once. This CDR3 contains 14 residues. V lost 0 bases, J lost 5 bases, and 11 bases lay in between. Germline values: CDR1 SGHRS, CDR2 YFSETQ. Splitting of CD4+ cells produced CD45RA+ naive and CD45RA-negative memory subsets. The clonotype was recovered from a man between 25 and 39 years old in good health. Sequences were obtained from naive CD4+ T cells sorted from blood. The subset here: CD45RA+ positively selected. The chain carries TRBV5-1 and TRBJ2-5; TRBD1 or TRBD2 may be the D gene (5 bases each). CDR3 sequence: CASSLVSREETQYF. CDR3 bases: TGCGCCAGCAGCTTGGTATCCAGGGAGGAGACCCAGTACTTC.